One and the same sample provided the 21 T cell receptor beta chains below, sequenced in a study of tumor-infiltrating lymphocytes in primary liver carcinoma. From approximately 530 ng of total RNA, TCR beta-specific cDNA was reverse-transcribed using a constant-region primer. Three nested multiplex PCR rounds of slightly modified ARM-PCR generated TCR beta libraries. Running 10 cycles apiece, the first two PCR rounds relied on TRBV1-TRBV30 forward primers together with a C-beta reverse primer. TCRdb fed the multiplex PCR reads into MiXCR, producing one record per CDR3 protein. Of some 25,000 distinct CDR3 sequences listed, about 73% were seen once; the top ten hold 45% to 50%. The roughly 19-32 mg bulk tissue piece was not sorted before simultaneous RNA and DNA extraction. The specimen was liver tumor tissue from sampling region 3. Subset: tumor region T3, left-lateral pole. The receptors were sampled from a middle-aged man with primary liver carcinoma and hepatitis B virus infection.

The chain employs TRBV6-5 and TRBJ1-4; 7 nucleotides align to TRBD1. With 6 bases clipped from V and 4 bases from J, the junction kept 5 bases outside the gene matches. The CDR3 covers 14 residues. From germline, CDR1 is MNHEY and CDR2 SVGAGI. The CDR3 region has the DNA TGTGCCAGCAGCCATCGACAGGGTAATGAAAAACTGTTTTTT. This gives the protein CASSHRQGNEKLFF.

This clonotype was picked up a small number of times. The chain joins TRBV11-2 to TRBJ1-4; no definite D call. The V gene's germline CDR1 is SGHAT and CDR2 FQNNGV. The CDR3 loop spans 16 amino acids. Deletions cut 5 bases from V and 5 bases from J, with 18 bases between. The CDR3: CASSKTPEGTNEKLFF. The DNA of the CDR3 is TGTGCCAGCAGCAAAACTCCGGAAGGAACAAATGAAAAACTGTTTTTT.

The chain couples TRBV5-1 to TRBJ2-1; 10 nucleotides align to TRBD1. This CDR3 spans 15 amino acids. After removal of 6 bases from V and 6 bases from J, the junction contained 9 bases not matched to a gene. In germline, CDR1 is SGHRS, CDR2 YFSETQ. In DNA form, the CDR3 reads TGCGCCAGCAACTCGGGACAGGGGCTGGGCAATGAGCAGTTCTTC. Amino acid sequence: CASNSGQGLGNEQFF.

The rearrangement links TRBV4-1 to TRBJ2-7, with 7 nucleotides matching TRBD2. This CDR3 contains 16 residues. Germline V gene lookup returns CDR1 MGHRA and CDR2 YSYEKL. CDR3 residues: CTTSQSLAEPLDEQYF. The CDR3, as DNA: TGCACCACCAGCCAATCCCTAGCGGAGCCACTTGACGAGCAGTACTTC.

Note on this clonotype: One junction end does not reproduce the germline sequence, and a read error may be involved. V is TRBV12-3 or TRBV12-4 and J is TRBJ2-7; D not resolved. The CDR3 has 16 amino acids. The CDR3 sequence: CARSLIGSGSSYEQFF. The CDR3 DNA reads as TGTGCCAGAAGTTTAATAGGCTCCGGTAGCTCCTACGAGCAGTTCTTT.

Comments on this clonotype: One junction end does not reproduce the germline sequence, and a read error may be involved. The CDR3 loop reads CASSEKRENDQYF. CDR3 DNA sequence: TGTGCCAGCAGTGAAAAAAGGGAAAACGATCAGTACTTC. This chain joins TRBV6-1 and TRBJ2-7; D is undetermined. This CDR3 has 13 residues. The germline CDR1 and CDR2 sequences are MNHNS and SASEGT.

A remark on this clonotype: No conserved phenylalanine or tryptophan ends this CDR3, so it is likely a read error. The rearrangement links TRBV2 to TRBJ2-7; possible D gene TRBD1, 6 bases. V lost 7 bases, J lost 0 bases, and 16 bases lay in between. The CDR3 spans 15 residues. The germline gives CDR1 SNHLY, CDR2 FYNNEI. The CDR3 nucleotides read TGTGCCAGCAATGATAACAGGGCGGTCTCCTACGAGCAGTACCTC. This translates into CASNDNRAVSYEQYL.

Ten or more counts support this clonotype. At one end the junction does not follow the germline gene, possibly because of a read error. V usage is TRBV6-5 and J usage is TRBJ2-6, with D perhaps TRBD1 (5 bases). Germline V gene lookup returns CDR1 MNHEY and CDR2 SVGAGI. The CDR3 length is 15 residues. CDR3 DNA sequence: TGTGCCAGCAGCCCCGACCTTCCTGGGGCCAGCGTCCTGACTTTC. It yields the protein CASSPDLPGASVLTF.

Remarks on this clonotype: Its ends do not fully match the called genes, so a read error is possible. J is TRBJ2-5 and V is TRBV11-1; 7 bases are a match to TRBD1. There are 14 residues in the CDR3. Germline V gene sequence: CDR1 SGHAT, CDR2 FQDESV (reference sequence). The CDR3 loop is CASSGQVEVETQDF. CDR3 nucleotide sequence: TGCGCCAGCAGCGGACAGGTGGAGGTGGAGACCCAGGACTTC. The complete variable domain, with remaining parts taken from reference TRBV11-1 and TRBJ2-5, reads EAEVAQSPRYKITEKSQAVAFWCDPISGHATLYWYRQILGQGPELLVQFQDESVVDDSQLPKDRFSAERLKGVDSTLKIQPAELGDSAMYLCASSGQVEVETQDFGPGTRLLVL.

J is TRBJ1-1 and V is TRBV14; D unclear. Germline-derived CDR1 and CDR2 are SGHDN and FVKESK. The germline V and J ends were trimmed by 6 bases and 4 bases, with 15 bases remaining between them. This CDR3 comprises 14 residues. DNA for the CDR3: TGTGCCAGCAGGCCCTGGGAGGGAAGCACTGAAGCTTTCTTT. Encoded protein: CASRPWEGSTEAFF.

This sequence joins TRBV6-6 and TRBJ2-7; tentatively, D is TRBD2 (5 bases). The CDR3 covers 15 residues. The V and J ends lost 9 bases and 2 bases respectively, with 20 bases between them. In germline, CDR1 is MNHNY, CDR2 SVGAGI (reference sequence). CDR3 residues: CASGYSGKSTYEQYF. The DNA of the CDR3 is TGTGCCAGTGGTTACTCCGGGAAATCTACCTACGAGCAGTACTTC.

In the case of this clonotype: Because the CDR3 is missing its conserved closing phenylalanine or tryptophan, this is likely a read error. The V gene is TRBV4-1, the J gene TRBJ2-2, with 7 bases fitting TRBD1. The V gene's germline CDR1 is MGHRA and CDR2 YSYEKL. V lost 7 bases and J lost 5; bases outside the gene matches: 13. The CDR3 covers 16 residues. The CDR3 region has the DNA TGCGCCAGCAACGATCTGGACAGGATGTTAACCGGGGAGCTGTTTTAT. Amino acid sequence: CASNDLDRMLTGELFY.

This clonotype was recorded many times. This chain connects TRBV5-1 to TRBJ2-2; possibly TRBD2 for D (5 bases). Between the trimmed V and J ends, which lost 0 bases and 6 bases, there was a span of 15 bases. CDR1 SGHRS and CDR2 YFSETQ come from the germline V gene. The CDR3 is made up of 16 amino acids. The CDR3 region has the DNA TGCGCCAGCAGCTTGGCGGACTTTGATCCCGCCGGGGAGCTGTTTTTT. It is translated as CASSLADFDPAGELFF.

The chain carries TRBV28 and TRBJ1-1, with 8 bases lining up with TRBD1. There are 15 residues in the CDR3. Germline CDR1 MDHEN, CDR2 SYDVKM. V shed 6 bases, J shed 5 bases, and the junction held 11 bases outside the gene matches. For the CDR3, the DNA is TGTGCCAGCAGCAACCCCAGGGGGCTCAGTACTGAAGCTTTCTTT. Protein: CASSNPRGLSTEAFF.

The CDR3 nucleotides are TGTGCCAACAGTATCGGGACAGGGGTCACCGGGGGACTGTTTTTT. This gives the protein CANSIGTGVTGGLFF. The chain links TRBV5-6 to TRBJ2-2; TRBD1 agrees at 10 bases. The germline CDR1 and CDR2 sequences are SGHDT and YYEEEE. The CDR3 loop spans 15 amino acids. J lost 14 bases, V lost 9 bases, and 19 bases had no gene match. Using reference TRBV5-6 and TRBJ2-2 for the parts outside the CDR3, the full variable domain is DAGVTQSPTHLIKTRGQQVTLRCSPKSGHDTVSWYQQALGQGPQFIFQYYEEEERQRGNFPDRFSGHQFPNYSSELNVNALLLGDSALYLCANSIGTGVTGGLFFGEGSRLTVL.

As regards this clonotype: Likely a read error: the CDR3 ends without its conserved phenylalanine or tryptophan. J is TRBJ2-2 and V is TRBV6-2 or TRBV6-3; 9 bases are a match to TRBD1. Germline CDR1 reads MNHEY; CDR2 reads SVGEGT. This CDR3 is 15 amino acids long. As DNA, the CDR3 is TGTGCCAGCGGATCCGGGACAGGGCACACCGGAGAGCTGTTTATT. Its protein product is CASGSGTGHTGELFI.

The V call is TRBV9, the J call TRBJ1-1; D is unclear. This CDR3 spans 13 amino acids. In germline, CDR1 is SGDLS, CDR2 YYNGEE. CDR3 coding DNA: TGTACCAACAGCCGGGGTGACGGAACTGAAGCTTTCTTT. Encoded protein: CTNSRGDGTEAFF.

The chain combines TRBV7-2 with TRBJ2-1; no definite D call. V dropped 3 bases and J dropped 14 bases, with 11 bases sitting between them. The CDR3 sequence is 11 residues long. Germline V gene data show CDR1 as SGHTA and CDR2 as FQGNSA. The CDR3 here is CASSLSGNEFF. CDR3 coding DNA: TGTGCCAGCAGCTTGAGTGGCAACGAGTTCTTC.

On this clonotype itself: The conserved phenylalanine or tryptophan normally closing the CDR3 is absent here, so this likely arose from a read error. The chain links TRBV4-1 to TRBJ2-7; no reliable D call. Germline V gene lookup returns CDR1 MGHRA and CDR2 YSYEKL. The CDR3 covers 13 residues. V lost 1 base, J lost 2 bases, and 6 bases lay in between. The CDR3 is CASSQVRPYEQYL. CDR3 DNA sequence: TGCGCCAGCAGCCAAGTCCGGCCCTACGAGCAGTACCTC.

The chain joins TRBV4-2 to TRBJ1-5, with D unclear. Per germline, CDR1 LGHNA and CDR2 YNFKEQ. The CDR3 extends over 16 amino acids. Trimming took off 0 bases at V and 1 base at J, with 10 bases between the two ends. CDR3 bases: TGTGCCAGCAGCCAAGAGCCCAGGATCAGCAATCAGCCCCAGCATTTT. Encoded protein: CASSQEPRISNQPQHF.

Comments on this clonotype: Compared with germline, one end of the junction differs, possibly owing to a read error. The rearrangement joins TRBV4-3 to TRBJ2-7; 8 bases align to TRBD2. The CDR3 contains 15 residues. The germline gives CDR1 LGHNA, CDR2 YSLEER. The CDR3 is CTSSQESGGNYEQYF. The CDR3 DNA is TGTACCAGCAGCCAAGAATCGGGAGGGAACTACGAGCAGTACTTC.